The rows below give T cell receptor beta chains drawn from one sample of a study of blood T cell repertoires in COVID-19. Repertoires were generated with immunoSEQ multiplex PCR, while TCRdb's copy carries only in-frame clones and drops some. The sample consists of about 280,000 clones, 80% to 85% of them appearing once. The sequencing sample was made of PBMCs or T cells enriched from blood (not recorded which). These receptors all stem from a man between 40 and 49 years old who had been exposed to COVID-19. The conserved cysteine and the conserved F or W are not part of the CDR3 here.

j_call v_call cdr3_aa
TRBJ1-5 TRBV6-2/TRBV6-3 ASSVDREASQPQH
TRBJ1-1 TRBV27 ASSLVPLPPGTEAF
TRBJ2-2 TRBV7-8 ASSPLIGAGRTTGELF
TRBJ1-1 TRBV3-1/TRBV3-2 ASSQESLGDTEAF
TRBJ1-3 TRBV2 AITTGTGPGNTIY
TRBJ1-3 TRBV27 ASSSSRSGNTIY
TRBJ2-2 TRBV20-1 SAENGGELF
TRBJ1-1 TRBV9 ASSGNRGQYNTEAF
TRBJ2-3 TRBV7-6 ASSPSGDTQY
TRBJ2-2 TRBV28 ASSLGVGARMRGELF
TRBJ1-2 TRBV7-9 ASSPQGDSYYGYT
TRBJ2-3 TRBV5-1 ASSRDRVGTDTQY
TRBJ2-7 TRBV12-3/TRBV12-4 ASRGGGGDEQY
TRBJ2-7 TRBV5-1 ASSFGGRSYEQY
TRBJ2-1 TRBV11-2 ASSLAQAASYNEQF
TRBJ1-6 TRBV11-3 ASSRTGRSPLH
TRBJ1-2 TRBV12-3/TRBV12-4 ASSPDRGYGYT
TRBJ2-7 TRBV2 ASGVYGYYEQY
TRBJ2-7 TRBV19 ASSIASSGSYEQY
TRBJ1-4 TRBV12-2 ASRLAFFFAGLLF
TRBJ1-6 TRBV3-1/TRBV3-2 ASSQGGRDNSPLH
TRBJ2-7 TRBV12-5 ASGLGLTEGDEQY
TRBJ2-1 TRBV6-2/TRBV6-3 ASSRGLAQF
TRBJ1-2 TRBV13 ASSSPGGGGYT
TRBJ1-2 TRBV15 ATSRVPTRGQRGYT
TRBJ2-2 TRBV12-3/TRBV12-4 ASRAAGGGELF
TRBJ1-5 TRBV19 ASSTILSNQPQH
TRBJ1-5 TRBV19 ASSIGTGGDWDQPQH
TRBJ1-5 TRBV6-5 ASSSGTGNFQPQH
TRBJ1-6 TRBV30 AWEHRRLTRKSYNSPLH
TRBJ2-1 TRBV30 AGTSGGRAGSQF
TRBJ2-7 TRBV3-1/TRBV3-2 ASTQRGGASYEQY
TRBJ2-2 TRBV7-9 ASSLDSNTGELF
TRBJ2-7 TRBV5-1 ASSHPGQSYEQY
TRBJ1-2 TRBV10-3 AILTGSSQYGYT